In its sample, the clone carrying this T cell receptor (beta chain) was seen a few times. The antigen remains undetermined. TCRdb ran MiXCR on the RT-PCR reads and lists one entry per CDR3 protein. The table shows hundreds of thousands of distinct CDR3 sequences, with under 20% occurring only once. The CDR3 consists of 13 residues. V was cut by 4 bases and J by 2 bases, with 8 bases left in between. The record originates from a study of response to subunit inactivated influenza vaccine. General study results and limits: Authors suggested that a seasonal influenza vaccination recruits few new T cells each time.

The source material was PBMCs from blood, sampled roughly 5 days after vaccination. This receptor was obtained from a man over 45 who received an inactivated influenza vaccine. The chain uses TRBV12-3 or TRBV12-4 and TRBJ2-5; a possible D gene is TRBD2 (6 bases). The CDR3 reads CASSWDWQETQYF. The DNA for the CDR3 is TGTGCCAGCAGTTGGGACTGGCAAGAGACCCAGTACTTC.